Listed below are T cell receptor beta chains from one sample, sequenced in a study of radiation and T cells in renal cell carcinoma. Clones were read by immunoSEQ multiplex PCR, and TCRdb kept only the in-frame ones, dropping some. Altogether over 85,000 clones are present, approximately 86% being singletons, with the ten largest covering roughly 8.8%. The starting material was blood, obtained from a patient whose treatment included radiotherapy and nephrectomy. The receptors stem from a man in his forties or fifties with renal cell carcinoma. CDR3s include the opening cysteine and the closing phenylalanine or tryptophan. Each record gives: V gene, J gene, D gene, CDR3 protein. A D gene is named only where the DNA matches it firmly.

>TRBV13|TRBJ1-2|.
CASSLGDSFYGYTF
>TRBV28|TRBJ2-5|.
CASSSRAQTGTQYF
>TRBV7-6|TRBJ2-7|.
CASSLGQLSVGDEQYF
>TRBV5-5|TRBJ2-7|TRBD1
CASSPGGWYEQYF
>TRBV28|TRBJ1-5|.
CASTGDDLAYSNQPQHF
>TRBV28|TRBJ2-7|TRBD2
CASSHGLAGREQYF
>TRBV6-5|TRBJ2-1|TRBD1
CASRLPGQGAGEQFF
>TRBV6-1|TRBJ2-1|TRBD2
CASSERGLAGGYNEQFF
>TRBV29-1|TRBJ2-7|TRBD2
CSVAGLAGGPGEQYF
>TRBV7-8|TRBJ2-3|.
CASRRGMVDTQYF
>TRBV4-2|TRBJ2-4|TRBD1
CASSLSPGQGTNEAKNIQYF
>TRBV18|TRBJ2-5|TRBD2
CASSPGTSGGIEETQYF
>TRBV9|TRBJ2-5|TRBD2
CASSLAGGRDSQYF
>TRBV10-1|TRBJ1-2|.
CASSENGGEGYGYTF
>TRBV7-9|TRBJ2-6|.
CASSLRGAGANVLTF
>TRBV7-2|TRBJ2-7|TRBD1
CASSQRQGPYEQYF
>TRBV7-9|TRBJ2-3|TRBD1
CASSIPRDSGNTQYF
>TRBV11-3|TRBJ2-2|.
CASSGAGELFF
>TRBV6-5|TRBJ1-1|TRBD1
CASSYSSQGVGGAFF
>TRBV5-1|TRBJ2-7|.
CASSFEVPTYEQYF
>TRBV20-1|TRBJ1-4|TRBD1
CSALGQEKLFF
>TRBV19|TRBJ2-1|.
CASSSVLGGNEQFF
>TRBV4-3|TRBJ1-4|.
CASSQDRVGGAAVFF
>TRBV30|TRBJ2-5|.
CAWKGYQETQYF
>TRBV18|TRBJ2-7|TRBD1
CASSIQGVSYEQYF
>TRBV14|TRBJ2-2|TRBD2
CASSQEGVSGVTGELFF
>TRBV6-4|TRBJ2-2|.
CASSDATGRNTGELFF
>TRBV10-3|TRBJ2-7|TRBD1
CAISESRGGQAYEQYF